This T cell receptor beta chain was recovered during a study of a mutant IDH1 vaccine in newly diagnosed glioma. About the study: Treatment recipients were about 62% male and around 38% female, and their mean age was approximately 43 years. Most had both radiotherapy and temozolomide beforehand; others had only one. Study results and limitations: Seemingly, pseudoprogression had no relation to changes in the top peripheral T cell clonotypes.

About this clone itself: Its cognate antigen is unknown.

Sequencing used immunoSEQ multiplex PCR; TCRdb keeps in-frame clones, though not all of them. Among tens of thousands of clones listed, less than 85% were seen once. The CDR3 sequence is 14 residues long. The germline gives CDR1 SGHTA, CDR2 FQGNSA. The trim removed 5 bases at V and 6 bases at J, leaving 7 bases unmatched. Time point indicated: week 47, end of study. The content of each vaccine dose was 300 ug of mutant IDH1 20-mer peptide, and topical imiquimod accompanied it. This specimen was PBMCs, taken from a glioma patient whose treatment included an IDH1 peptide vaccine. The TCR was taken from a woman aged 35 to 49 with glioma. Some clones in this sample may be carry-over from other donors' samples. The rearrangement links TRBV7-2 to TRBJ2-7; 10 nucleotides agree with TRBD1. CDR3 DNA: TGTGCCAGCAGCCTAAGGGACAGGGGCAGCGAGCAGTACTTC. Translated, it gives CASSLRDRGSEQYF.